The rows below give T cell receptor beta chains drawn from one sample of a study of blood T cell repertoires in COVID-19. Clones were read by immunoSEQ multiplex PCR, and TCRdb kept only the in-frame ones, dropping some. The sample contains about 41,000 clones, approximately 80% of which appear only once. The specimen was peripheral blood. Receptors originate from an older woman with acute or convalescent COVID-19. Both conserved end residues are part of each CDR3. D genes are given only for firm matches.

TRBV7-6	TRBD2	TRBJ2-7	CASSTHGRGSGGQNYEQYF
TRBV19	TRBD1	TRBJ1-1	CASSSVRGTEAFF
TRBV19	TRBD1	TRBJ2-1	CASSIANRGQVSYNEQFF
TRBV11-2	-	TRBJ1-3	CASSLARANSGNTIYF
TRBV3-1/TRBV3-2	TRBD2	TRBJ2-2	CASSRGGRQHTGELFF
TRBV27	-	TRBJ2-2	CASSLQGPGELFF
TRBV2	TRBD2	TRBJ2-7	CASSASSGGYEQYF
TRBV7-9	-	TRBJ2-7	CASSSTRPTSLYEQYF
TRBV19	TRBD2	TRBJ2-7	CASSFNNRDGGYEQYF
TRBV5-1	-	TRBJ2-7	CASSGGTGSYEQYF
TRBV10-3	-	TRBJ2-7	CAISDRDIFYEQYF
TRBV30	TRBD1	TRBJ1-4	CAVRRTGDGEKLFF
TRBV7-9	-	TRBJ2-1	CASSPGQGISYNEQFF